The sequence of this T cell receptor beta chain was determined in a study of monozygotic twins with cystic fibrosis. Repertoires were generated with immunoSEQ multiplex PCR, while TCRdb's copy carries only in-frame clones and drops some. The sample lists fewer than 20,000 clones, over 95% occurring once. Germline V CDR1 and CDR2: SGHRS, YFSETQ. V lost 0 bases to trimming and J lost 8 bases, with 18 bases between them. The CDR3 loop spans 15 amino acids. The receptor was isolated from a girl aged 2-10 years with cystic fibrosis. The sequenced sample was blood. This chain links TRBV5-1 with TRBJ2-7; the D gene is possibly TRBD2 (5 bases). The CDR3 region has the DNA TGCGCCAGCAGCTTGGCCGGCAGGACTCCTACGAAGCAGTACTTC. This translates into CASSLAGRTPTKQYF.